These 19 T cell receptor beta chains were sequenced from one sample in a study of regulatory T cells in long-lasting Graves disease. Building of the TCR beta libraries involved iRepertoire HTBI primers and Arm-PCR of CDR3 regions. Each CDR3 protein gets one entry after TCRdb re-called the multiplex PCR reads with MiXCR. Among a few hundred thousand distinct CDR3 sequences listed, 15% to 20% were seen once. The time point here: newly diagnosed GD, antithyroid drugs for less than 3 months. PBMC RNA was the source of the TCR library. These same records also appear under a second study, on T cells in Graves' hyperthyroidism and ophthalmopathy.

The sample consisted of peripheral blood mononuclear cells (PBMCs), taken at new diagnosis, from a patient treated with antithyroid drugs. The receptors were gathered from a woman aged 18-35 years with Graves disease.

In regard to this clonotype: A much larger clone differs by one base, so this may be a read error. This is likely a read error, given that the CDR3 carries no conserved phenylalanine or tryptophan at its end. In DNA form, the CDR3 reads TGTGCCTGGAGTGTACTATACGAGCAGTACCTC. Its protein product is CAWSVLYEQYL. V and J are TRBV30 and TRBJ2-7; D uncertain. Trimming cost V 0 bases and J 4 bases, with 4 bases left between them. The CDR3 runs 11 residues. From germline, CDR1 is GTSNPN and CDR2 SVGIG (reference sequence).

The sample holds many counts of this clonotype. The genes are TRBV20-1 and TRBJ2-3; D is ambiguous. Germline V gene data show CDR1 as DFQATT and CDR2 as SNEGSKA (reference sequence). CDR3 length: 13 residues. The germline V and J ends were trimmed by 5 bases and 5 bases, with 14 bases remaining between them. The CDR3 reads CSAGSIRGDTQYF. The CDR3 nucleotides are TGCAGTGCTGGATCAATAAGAGGAGATACGCAGTATTTT.

In this sample, this clonotype turned up many times. J is TRBJ2-5 and V is TRBV20-1, with D perhaps being TRBD1 or TRBD2 (6 bases each). From germline, CDR1 is DFQATT and CDR2 SNEGSKA (reference sequence). The CDR3 covers 14 residues. V was pared by 6 bases and J by 5 bases, with 19 bases between. In DNA form, the CDR3 reads TGCAGTGCCACACGAGGGGGGTTCTGGGAGACCCAGTACTTC. It yields the protein CSATRGGFWETQYF.

This clonotype was counted many times. The rearrangement joins TRBV11-2 to TRBJ2-7; D is unresolved. CDR1 and CDR2 from the germline V gene are SGHAT and FQNNGV. This CDR3 comprises 13 residues. Trimming removed 5 bases from V and 0 bases from J, with 8 bases in between. The CDR3 is CASSQPSSYEQYF. In nucleotides, the CDR3 is TGTGCCAGCAGCCAACCGAGCTCCTACGAGCAGTACTTC.

The chain links TRBV19 to TRBJ2-2, with 10 bases matching TRBD2. Germline V gives CDR1 LNHDA, CDR2 SQIVND (reference sequence). The CDR3 length is 15 residues. V shed 4 bases, J shed 7 bases, and the junction held 6 bases outside the gene matches. The CDR3 protein is CASSTLAGAIGELFF. CDR3 sequence (DNA): TGTGCCAGTAGTACCCTAGCGGGAGCCATCGGGGAGCTGTTTTTT.

This clonotype was detected many times. The chain combines TRBV7-2 with TRBJ2-1; TRBD2 might be the D (7 bases). The assigned J gene may be wrong: the sequence end matches TRBJ2-5 better. Germline lookup yields CDR1 SGHTA and CDR2 FQGNSA. The CDR3 extends over 15 amino acids. As DNA, the CDR3 is TGTGCCAGCAGCTTTGGGGGGGCTGAGGGAGAGACCCAGTACTTC. This codes for CASSFGGAEGETQYF.

This clonotype was observed at least ten times. J is TRBJ2-7 and V is TRBV28, with 10 bases lining up with TRBD2. Losses at the gene ends were 4 bases for V and 3 bases for J; bases not matched to a gene: 3. This CDR3 spans 14 amino acids. CDR1 and CDR2 from the germline V gene are MDHEN and SYDVKM. DNA of the CDR3: TGTGCCAGCAGTTCGGCTAGCGGGAGCTACGAGCAGTACTTC. Protein product: CASSSASGSYEQYF.

In this sample, this clonotype turned up many times. The chain has TRBV10-3 and TRBJ1-2; no firm D call. V lost 6 bases and J lost 7, with 21 bases in between. This CDR3 is built from 15 residues. CDR1 is ENHRY and CDR2 is SYGVKD in the germline V gene. The DNA of the CDR3 is TGTGCCATCAGCCCCGGGATCCTCACCACGCGTGGCTACACCTTC. It specifies CAISPGILTTRGYTF.

Comments on this clonotype: A much bigger clone sits one base away, suggesting this may be a read error. The chain links TRBV11-2 to TRBJ2-2; possible D gene TRBD1, 6 bases. There are 14 residues in the CDR3. Germline values: CDR1 SGHAT, CDR2 FQNNGV. Written as DNA, the CDR3 is TGTGCCAGCAGCCTTGACAGGTTGGCCGGGGAGCGGTTTTTT. Amino acids: CASSLDRLAGERFF.

This clonotype was detected many times. This chain connects TRBV24-1 to TRBJ2-1; 15 bases map to TRBD2. Germline CDR1 and CDR2: KGHDR and SFDVKD. The CDR3 is made up of 15 amino acids. The junction had 2 bases not matched to a gene; V was cut back by 5 bases and J by 7 bases. CDR3 sequence: CATSGGTSGRNEQFF. The CDR3 nucleotides read TGTGCCACCAGTGGTGGGACTAGCGGGAGGAATGAGCAGTTCTTC.

This clonotype was recorded a few times. As DNA, the CDR3 is TGCGCCAGCAGCACGGCGACTACGAAGGAGCAGTACTTC. This sequence encodes CASSTATTKEQYF. The chain employs TRBV5-1 and TRBJ2-7; D is perhaps TRBD2 (5 bases). Germline V CDR1 and CDR2: SGHRS, YFSETQ. This CDR3 spans 13 amino acids. V gave up 4 bases and J gave up 7 bases, with 15 bases separating them. Drawing the rest from reference TRBV5-1 and TRBJ2-7, the complete variable domain is KAGVTQTPRYLIKTRGQQVTLSCSPISGHRSVSWYQQTPGQGLQFLFEYFSETQRNKGNFPGRFSGRQFSNSRSEMNVSTLELGDSALYLCASSTATTKEQYFGPGTRLTVT.

This clonotype was seen at least ten times. The rearrangement uses TRBV28 and TRBJ2-3; D possibly corresponds to TRBD2 (7 bases). V was shortened by 7 bases and J by 1 base, with 18 bases between the two germline ends. Germline CDR1 MDHEN, CDR2 SYDVKM. CDR3 length: 16 residues. Here the CDR3 DNA reads TGTGCCAGCACCCAACCCCGGGGGGCTGGCACAGATACGCAGTATTTT. This codes for CASTQPRGAGTDTQYF. The entire variable domain, with the rest obtained from reference TRBV28 and TRBJ2-3, is as follows: DVKVTQSSRYLVKRTGEKVFLECVQDMDHENMFWYRQDPGLGLRLIYFSYDVKMKEKGDIPEGYSVSREKKERFSLILESASTNQTSMYLCASTQPRGAGTDTQYFGPGTRLTVL.

This clonotype has at least ten counts. This chain links TRBV29-1 with TRBJ2-5, with 7 bases matching TRBD2. This CDR3 spans 14 amino acids. Losses at the gene ends were 6 bases for V and 3 bases for J; bases not matched to a gene: 10. Germline CDR1 reads SQVTM; CDR2 reads ANQGSEA. CDR3 amino acids: CSVARGRVEETQYF. The DNA of the CDR3 is TGCAGCGTGGCTCGAGGGAGGGTGGAAGAGACCCAGTACTTC.

This clonotype was detected many times. The chain has TRBV3-1 and TRBJ2-5, with TRBD2 matching over 13 bases. Germline V gene lookup returns CDR1 LGHDT and CDR2 YNNKEL (reference sequence). The CDR3 consists of 17 residues. Trimming removed 1 base from V and 4 bases from J; junction bases left unmatched: 6. The CDR3 sequence: CASSQGVGLAGVETQYF. The CDR3 DNA reads TGTGCCAGCAGCCAAGGTGTAGGACTAGCGGGAGTAGAGACCCAGTACTTC.

With regard to this clonotype: A much larger clonotype is one base distant, so this may be a read error. The V and J genes are TRBV10-3 and TRBJ1-1; a weak D match, TRBD1 (5 bases). The CDR3 is 12 amino acids. Germline CDR1 is ENHRY and CDR2 is SYGVKD. Written as DNA, the CDR3 is TGTACCATCAGGGACCTGGTGACTGAAGCTTTCTTT. Translation: CTIRDLVTEAFF.

This clonotype has only a few counts. The CDR3 protein is CASSYSGNLREDGYTF. The CDR3 DNA reads as TGTGCCAGCAGTTACTCGGGAAACCTGAGGGAGGATGGCTACACCTTC. This sequence joins TRBV6-2 or TRBV6-3 and TRBJ1-2; D unclear. The germline V gene has CDR1 MNHEY and CDR2 SVGEGT. V was shortened by 0 bases and J by 6 bases, with 17 bases between the two germline ends. This CDR3 has 16 amino acids.

This clonotype was observed at least ten times. The chain has TRBV20-1 and TRBJ2-1; 8 bases line up with TRBD2. This CDR3 contains 13 residues. Germline lookup yields CDR1 DFQATT and CDR2 SNEGSKA (reference sequence). The junction had 9 bases not matched to a gene; V was cut back by 3 bases and J by 11 bases. The CDR3 nucleotides are TGCAGTGCTAGTACGGTAGCGGGACCCCAGCAGTTCTTC. Protein product: CSASTVAGPQQFF.

This chain links TRBV27 with TRBJ2-3; 13 bases align to TRBD2. The germline gives CDR1 MNHEY, CDR2 SMNVEV (reference sequence). The CDR3 is made up of 13 amino acids. V dropped 9 bases and J dropped 4; count of bases not matched to a gene: 1. The CDR3 protein is CASGLAGADTQYF. DNA for the CDR3: TGTGCCAGTGGACTAGCGGGAGCAGATACGCAGTATTTT.

This clonotype showed up just a few times. This rearrangement joins TRBV6-2 or TRBV6-3 to TRBJ2-3; 8 positions agree with TRBD2. Germline V lookup: CDR1 MNHEY, CDR2 SVGEGT. The CDR3 sequence is 15 residues long. The junction had 5 bases not matched to a gene; V was cut back by 5 bases and J by 1 base. The CDR3 region has the DNA TGTGCCAGCAGTAAAACTAGCGGAGGCACAGATACGCAGTATTTT. Amino acid sequence: CASSKTSGGTDTQYF.